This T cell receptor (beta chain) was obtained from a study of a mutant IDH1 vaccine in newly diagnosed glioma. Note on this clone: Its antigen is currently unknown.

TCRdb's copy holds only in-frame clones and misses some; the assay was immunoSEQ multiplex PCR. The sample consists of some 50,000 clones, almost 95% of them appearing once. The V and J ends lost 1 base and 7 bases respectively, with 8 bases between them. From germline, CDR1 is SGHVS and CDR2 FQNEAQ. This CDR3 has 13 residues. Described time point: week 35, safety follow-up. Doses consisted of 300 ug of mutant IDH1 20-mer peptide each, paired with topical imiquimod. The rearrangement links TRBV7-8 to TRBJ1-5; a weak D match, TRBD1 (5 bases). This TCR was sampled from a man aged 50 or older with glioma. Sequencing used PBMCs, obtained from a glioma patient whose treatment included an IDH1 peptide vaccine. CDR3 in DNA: TGTGCCAGCAGCTTAGGCAGGGACCAGCCCCAGCATTTT. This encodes CASSLGRDQPQHF.